This T cell receptor (beta chain) was identified in a study of OX40 agonist ivuxolimab in advanced cancers. Background on the study: Every 2 weeks, patients received ivuxolimab intravenously, dosed at 0.01 to 10 mg/kg. With a range of roughly 23 to 85, age averaged 60 years, and 75% to 90% were male. General study results and limits: Partly responding patients at 0.1-3.0 mg/kg showed some of the smallest clonal expansion.

Assay used: immunoSEQ multiplex PCR; TCRdb lists only in-frame clones, some missing. The sample lists 100,000 to 150,000 clones, 85% to 95% occurring once. This clone showed up just once. Its antigen is as yet unknown. The CDR3 runs to 13 residues. V gave up 4 bases and J gave up 7 bases, with 12 bases separating them. The V gene's germline CDR1 is SGHDT and CDR2 YYEEEE. Source: CD4+ or CD8+ T cells sorted from blood, taken in a trial of the OX40 agonist ivuxolimab. The chain is built from TRBV5-6 and TRBJ2-1; D tentatively reads TRBD1 or TRBD2 (6 bases each). The TCR comes from an adult with an advanced solid tumor such as melanoma, head and neck, liver or kidney cancer. CDR3 protein: CASSIQGRNEQFF. The CDR3, as DNA: TGTGCCAGCAGCATCCAGGGGAGGAATGAGCAGTTCTTC.